Each of the 18 T cell receptor beta chains below was sequenced from the same sample in a study of blood T cell repertoires in COVID-19. The assay was immunoSEQ multiplex PCR, and TCRdb's table has in-frame clones only and misses some. The table lists about 68,000 clones, nearly 90% of them singletons. Sequencing used peripheral blood. These receptors were taken from a man aged 50 to 59 with active COVID-19.

This rearrangement joins TRBV5-1 to TRBJ2-5; 7 bases are a match to TRBD1. After removal of 1 base from V and 4 bases from J, the junction contained 4 bases not matched to a gene. The CDR3 extends over 14 amino acids. Germline values: CDR1 SGHRS, CDR2 YFSETQ. CDR3 sequence: CASSLQGDGETQYF. CDR3 nucleotides: TGCGCCAGCAGCTTGCAGGGGGACGGAGAGACCCAGTACTTC.

This rearrangement joins TRBV7-2 to TRBJ2-1, with TRBD2 identical over 8 bases. CDR3 length equals 14 residues. Germline assignment: CDR1 SGHTA and CDR2 FQGNSA. V lost 3 bases to trimming and J lost 3 bases; unmatched junction nucleotides: 1. The CDR3 bases are TGTGCCAGCAGCTTTCGGGGGGGCTACAATGAGCAGTTCTTC. Its translation: CASSFRGGYNEQFF.

The chain combines TRBV5-1 with TRBJ2-5; 11 bases map to TRBD2. This CDR3 is built from 15 residues. The J segment lost 7 bases and the V segment lost 0 bases, leaving 5 bases of the junction unmatched. The germline V gene has CDR1 SGHRS and CDR2 YFSETQ. The CDR3 loop is CASSLVLAGGRTQYF. DNA of the CDR3: TGCGCCAGCAGCTTGGTCCTAGCGGGGGGCAGGACCCAGTACTTC.

The gene calls are TRBV5-1 and TRBJ1-1, with 9 bases that match TRBD1. This CDR3 has 15 amino acids. Germline trimming cut 4 bases from V and 1 base from J; bases unmatched to any gene: 5. Per germline, CDR1 SGHRS and CDR2 YFSETQ. CDR3 in DNA: TGCGCCAGCAGCGCGGACAGGGGACAGAACACTGAAGCTTTCTTT. This sequence encodes CASSADRGQNTEAFF.

The rearrangement joins TRBV5-8 to TRBJ2-7; TRBD1 aligns across 8 bases. The CDR3 loop spans 13 amino acids. Germline loops: CDR1 SGHTS, CDR2 YDEGEE. Unmatched junction bases numbered 1, after V lost 0 bases and J lost 5 bases. The CDR3 DNA reads as TGTGCCAGCAGCTTGGTCAGGGGGCACGAGCAGTACTTC. This translates into CASSLVRGHEQYF.

The V call is TRBV6-1, the J call TRBJ1-5; D is uncertain. The CDR3 runs 15 residues. Germline V gene data show CDR1 as MNHNS and CDR2 as SASEGT. Deletions cut 0 bases from V and 6 bases from J, with 12 bases between. The CDR3 coding sequence is TGTGCCAGCAGTGAAGCAGGAGGTGTACTTCAGCCCCAGCATTTT. Its translation: CASSEAGGVLQPQHF.

The chain carries TRBV7-9 and TRBJ2-3; 10 nucleotides agree with TRBD2. Germline V gene data show CDR1 as SEHNR and CDR2 as FQNEAQ (reference sequence). The CDR3 spans 16 residues. After removal of 5 bases from V and 0 bases from J, the junction contained 5 bases not matched to a gene. The DNA for the CDR3 is TGTGCCAGCAGCGAGAGCGGGGGGGGAAGCACAGATACGCAGTATTTT. Translation gives CASSESGGGSTDTQYF.

The chain has TRBV10-3 and TRBJ2-7, with TRBD2 matching 13 bases. This CDR3 is 16 amino acids long. CDR1 ENHRY and CDR2 SYGVKD come from the germline V gene. V was clipped by 2 bases and J by 5 bases; unmatched bases: 6. CDR3 sequence (DNA): TGTGCCATCAGTGAGGGGACTAGCGGGGAGAGAAACGAGCAGTACTTC. Its translation: CAISEGTSGERNEQYF.

This sequence joins TRBV2 and TRBJ2-1; 8 bases line up with TRBD2. Germline assignment: CDR1 SNHLY and CDR2 FYNNEI. The V segment lost 10 bases and the J segment 4 bases; nucleotides outside the gene matches: 15. This CDR3 contains 16 residues. DNA for the CDR3: TGTGCCATCCTACCTCCGGGACTAGGTCTTTACAATGAGCAGTTCTTC. This gives the protein CAILPPGLGLYNEQFF.

The CDR3 here is CASSAGLAASSYNEQFF. CDR3 in DNA: TGCGCCAGCAGCGCGGGACTAGCGGCTAGCTCCTACAATGAGCAGTTCTTC. The V and J genes are TRBV4-1 and TRBJ2-1; 11 bases align to TRBD2. In germline, CDR1 is MGHRA, CDR2 YSYEKL. V was clipped by 5 bases and J by 0 bases; unmatched bases: 6. CDR3 length: 17 residues.

The chain uses TRBV2 and TRBJ2-2; 7 nucleotides align to TRBD2. Germline trimming cut 7 bases from V and 7 bases from J; bases unmatched to any gene: 6. The V gene's germline CDR1 is SNHLY and CDR2 FYNNEI. The CDR3 totals 13 residues. The CDR3 region has the DNA TGTGCCAGCAAGGGAGGGATGTTCGGGGAGCTGTTTTTT. Protein: CASKGGMFGELFF.

The CDR3 here is CASSLESPSDQPQHF. CDR3 sequence (DNA): TGCGCCAGCAGCTTGGAGTCCCCATCGGATCAGCCCCAGCATTTT. The J gene is TRBJ1-5, the V gene TRBV5-1; D remains unclear. Trimming removed 0 bases at V and 5 bases at J, with 12 bases between. CDR3 length: 15 amino acids. CDR1 SGHRS and CDR2 YFSETQ come from the germline V gene.

The chain uses TRBV7-9 and TRBJ2-3; 10 nucleotides agree with TRBD2. CDR3 length: 17 amino acids. V lost 4 bases to trimming and J lost 0 bases; unmatched junction nucleotides: 7. The germline V gene encodes CDR1 SEHNR and CDR2 FQNEAQ (reference sequence). The chain's CDR3 is CASSSYRTSGSTDTQYF. The CDR3 DNA reads as TGTGCCAGCAGCTCCTATCGGACTAGCGGTAGCACAGATACGCAGTATTTT. The whole variable domain, remainder taken from reference TRBV7-9 and TRBJ2-3, is DTGVSQNPRHKITKRGQNVTFRCDPISEHNRLYWYRQTLGQGPEFLTYFQNEAQLEKSRLLSDRFSAERPKGSFSTLEIQRTEQGDSAMYLCASSSYRTSGSTDTQYFGPGTRLTVL.

The chain uses TRBV7-9 and TRBJ2-5; D not resolved. Germline CDR1 is SEHNR and CDR2 is FQNEAQ (reference sequence). The CDR3 loop spans 14 amino acids. With 4 bases removed from V and 2 bases from J, the gap between germline ends came to 11 bases. In DNA, the CDR3 is TGTGCCAGCAGCTCGGTCAACAGTCAAGAGACCCAGTACTTC. Protein: CASSSVNSQETQYF.

This clone has only one observation. The chain employs TRBV9 and TRBJ2-7; D might be TRBD2 (6 bases). The CDR3 runs 14 residues. Germline V CDR1 and CDR2: SGDLS, YYNGEE. With 4 bases removed from V and 0 bases from J, the gap between germline ends came to 11 bases. The CDR3 DNA reads TGTGCCAGCAGCCCTGCGGGGAGCTCCTACGAGCAGTACTTC. This gives the protein CASSPAGSSYEQYF.

The V gene is TRBV18, the J gene TRBJ2-3, with a weak D call TRBD2 (5 bases). Per the germline V gene, CDR1 is KGHSH and CDR2 is LQKENI. This CDR3 contains 15 residues. Trimming left V 3 bases short and J 2 bases short, with 12 bases between. This CDR3 reads CASSPSGGHTDTQYF. The CDR3 DNA sequence: TGTGCCAGCTCACCCAGCGGCGGGCACACAGATACGCAGTATTTT.

This clone was found once. The chain is built from TRBV5-1 and TRBJ1-5; the match to TRBD1 covers 7 bases. Germline assignment: CDR1 SGHRS and CDR2 YFSETQ. This CDR3 is built from 19 residues. V trimming: 0 bases; J trimming: 11 bases; junction bases outside the gene matches: 23. CDR3 nucleotide sequence: TGCGCCAGCAGCTTGGAACCGGGACAGTATGCCGGGATGGGTGAGGCCCAGCATTTT. Translated: CASSLEPGQYAGMGEAQHF. Together with reference TRBV5-1 and TRBJ1-5, the CDR3 gives the full variable domain: KAGVTQTPRYLIKTRGQQVTLSCSPISGHRSVSWYQQTPGQGLQFLFEYFSETQRNKGNFPGRFSGRQFSNSRSEMNVSTLELGDSALYLCASSLEPGQYAGMGEAQHFGDGTRLSIL.

Only one count was recorded for this clone. The chain employs TRBV20-1 and TRBJ2-7; no definite D call. The CDR3 has 11 residues. V was cut by 1 base and J by 5 bases, with 6 bases left in between. Germline CDR1 is DFQATT and CDR2 is SNEGSKA (reference sequence). This CDR3 is CSARAGHEQYF. In nucleotides, the CDR3 is TGCAGTGCTAGAGCAGGCCACGAGCAGTACTTC.